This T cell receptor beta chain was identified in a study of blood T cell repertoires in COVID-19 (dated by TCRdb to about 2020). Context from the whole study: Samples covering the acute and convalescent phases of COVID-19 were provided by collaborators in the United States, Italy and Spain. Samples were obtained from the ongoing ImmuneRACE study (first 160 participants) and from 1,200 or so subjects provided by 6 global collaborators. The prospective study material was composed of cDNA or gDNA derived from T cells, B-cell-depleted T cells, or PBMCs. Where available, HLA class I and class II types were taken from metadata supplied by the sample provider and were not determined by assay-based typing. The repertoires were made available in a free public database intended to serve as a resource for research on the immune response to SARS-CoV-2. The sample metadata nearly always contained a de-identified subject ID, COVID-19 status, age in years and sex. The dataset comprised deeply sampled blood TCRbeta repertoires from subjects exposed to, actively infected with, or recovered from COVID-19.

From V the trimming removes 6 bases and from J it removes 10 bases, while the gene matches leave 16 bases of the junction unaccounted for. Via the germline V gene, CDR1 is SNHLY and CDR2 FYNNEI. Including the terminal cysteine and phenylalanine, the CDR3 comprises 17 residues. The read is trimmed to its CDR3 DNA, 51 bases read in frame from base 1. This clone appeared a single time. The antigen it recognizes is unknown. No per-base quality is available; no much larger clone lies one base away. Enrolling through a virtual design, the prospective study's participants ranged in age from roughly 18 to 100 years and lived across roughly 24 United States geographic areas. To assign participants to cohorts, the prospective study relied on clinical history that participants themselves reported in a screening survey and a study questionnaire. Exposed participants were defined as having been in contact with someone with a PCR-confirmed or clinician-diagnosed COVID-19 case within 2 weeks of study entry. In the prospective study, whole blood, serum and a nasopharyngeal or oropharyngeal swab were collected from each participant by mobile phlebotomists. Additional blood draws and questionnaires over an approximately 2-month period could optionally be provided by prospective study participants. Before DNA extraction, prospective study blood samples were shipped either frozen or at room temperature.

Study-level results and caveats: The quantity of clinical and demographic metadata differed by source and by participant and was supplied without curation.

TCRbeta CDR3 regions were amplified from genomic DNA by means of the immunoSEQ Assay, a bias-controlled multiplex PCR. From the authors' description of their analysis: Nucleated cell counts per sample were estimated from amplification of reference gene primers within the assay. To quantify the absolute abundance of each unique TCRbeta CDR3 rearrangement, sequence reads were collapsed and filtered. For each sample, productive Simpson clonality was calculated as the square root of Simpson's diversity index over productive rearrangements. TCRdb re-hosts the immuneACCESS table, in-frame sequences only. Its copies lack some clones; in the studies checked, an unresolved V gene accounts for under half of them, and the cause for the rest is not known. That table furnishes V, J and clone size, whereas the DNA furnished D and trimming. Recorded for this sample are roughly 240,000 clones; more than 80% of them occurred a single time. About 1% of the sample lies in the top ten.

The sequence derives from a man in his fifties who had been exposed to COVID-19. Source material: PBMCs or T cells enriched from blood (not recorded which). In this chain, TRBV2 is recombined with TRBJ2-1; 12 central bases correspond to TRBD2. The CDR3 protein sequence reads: CASRASGLAGPGREQFF. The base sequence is TGTGCCAGCAGGGCCTCGGGACTAGCGGGTCCAGGCCGGGAGCAGTTCTTC.